This T cell receptor beta chain was documented in a study of blood T cell repertoires in COVID-19. TCRdb's copy holds only in-frame clones and misses some; the assay was immunoSEQ multiplex PCR. The sample gives 260,000 or so clones, roughly 88% of which show up once; 1.2% is in the top ten. Trimming cost V 0 bases and J 4 bases; bases outside gene matches: 7. The CDR3 covers 16 residues. Germline V gene sequence: CDR1 SGHRS, CDR2 YFSETQ. In assigning cohorts, the study relied on participant-reported clinical history. Sequencing input: PBMCs or T cells enriched from blood (not recorded which). The origin of this receptor is a woman aged 40-49 years with acute COVID-19. The chain combines TRBV5-1 with TRBJ2-1; 7 bases align to TRBD1. The CDR3: CASSLVQGVGYNEQFF. In DNA, the CDR3 is TGCGCCAGCAGCTTGGTTCAGGGGGTAGGATACAATGAGCAGTTCTTC.